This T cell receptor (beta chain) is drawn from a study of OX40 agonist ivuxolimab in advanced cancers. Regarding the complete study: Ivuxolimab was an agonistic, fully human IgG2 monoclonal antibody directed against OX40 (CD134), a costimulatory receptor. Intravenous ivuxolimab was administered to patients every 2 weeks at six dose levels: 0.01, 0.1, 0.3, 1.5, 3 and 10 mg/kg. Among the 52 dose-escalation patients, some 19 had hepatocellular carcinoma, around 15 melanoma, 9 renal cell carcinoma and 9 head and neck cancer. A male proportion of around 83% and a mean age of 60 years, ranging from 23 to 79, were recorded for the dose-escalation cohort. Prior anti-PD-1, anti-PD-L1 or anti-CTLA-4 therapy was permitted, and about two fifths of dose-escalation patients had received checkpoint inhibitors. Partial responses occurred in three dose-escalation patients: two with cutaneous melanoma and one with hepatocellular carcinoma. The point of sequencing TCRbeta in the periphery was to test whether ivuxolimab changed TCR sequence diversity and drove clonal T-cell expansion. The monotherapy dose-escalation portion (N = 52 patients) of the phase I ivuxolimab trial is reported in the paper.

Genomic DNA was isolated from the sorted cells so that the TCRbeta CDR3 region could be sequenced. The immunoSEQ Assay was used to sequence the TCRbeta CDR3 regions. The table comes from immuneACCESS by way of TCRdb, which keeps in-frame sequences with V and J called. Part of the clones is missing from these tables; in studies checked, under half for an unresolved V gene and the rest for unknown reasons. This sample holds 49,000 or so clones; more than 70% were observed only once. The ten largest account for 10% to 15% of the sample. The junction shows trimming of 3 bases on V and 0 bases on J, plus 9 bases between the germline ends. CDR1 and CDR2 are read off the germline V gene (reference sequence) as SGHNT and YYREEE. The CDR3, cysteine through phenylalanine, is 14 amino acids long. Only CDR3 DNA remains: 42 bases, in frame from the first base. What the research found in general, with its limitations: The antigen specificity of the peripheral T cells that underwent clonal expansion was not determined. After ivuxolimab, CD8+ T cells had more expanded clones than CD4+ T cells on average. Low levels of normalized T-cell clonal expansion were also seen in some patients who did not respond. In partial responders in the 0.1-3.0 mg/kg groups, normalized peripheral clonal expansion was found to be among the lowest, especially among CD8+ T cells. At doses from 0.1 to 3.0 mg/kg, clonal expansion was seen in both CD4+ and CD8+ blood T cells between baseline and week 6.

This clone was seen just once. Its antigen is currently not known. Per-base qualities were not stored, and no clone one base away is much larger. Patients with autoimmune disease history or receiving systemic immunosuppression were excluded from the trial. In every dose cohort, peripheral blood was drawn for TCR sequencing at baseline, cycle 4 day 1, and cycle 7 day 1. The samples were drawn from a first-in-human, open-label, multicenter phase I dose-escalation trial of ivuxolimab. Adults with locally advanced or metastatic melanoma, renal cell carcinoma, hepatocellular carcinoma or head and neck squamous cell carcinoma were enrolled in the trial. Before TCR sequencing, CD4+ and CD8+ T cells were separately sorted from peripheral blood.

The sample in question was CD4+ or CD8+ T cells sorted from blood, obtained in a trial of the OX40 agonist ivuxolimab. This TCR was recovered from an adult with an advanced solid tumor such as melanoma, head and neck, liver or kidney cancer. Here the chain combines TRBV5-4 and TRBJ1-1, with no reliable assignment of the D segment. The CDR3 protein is CASSSSLMNTEAFF. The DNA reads TGTGCCAGCAGCTCCAGCTTGATGAACACTGAAGCTTTCTTT.